These 19 T cell receptor beta chains came from one sample sequenced in a study of sequential checkpoint blockade in melanoma. Assay used: immunoSEQ multiplex PCR; TCRdb lists only in-frame clones, some missing. The sample lists 30,000 to 40,000 clones, more than 80% occurring once. Specified treatment: randomized to nivolumab then ipilimumab (arm A) or the reverse (arm B). The specimen comprised CD8+ T cells sorted from blood (inferred from file names), sampled from a patient given nivolumab and ipilimumab in sequence. The receptors were sampled from a human donor with melanoma.

This chain links TRBV7-9 with TRBJ1-2; 9 bases align to TRBD1. Germline assignment: CDR1 SEHNR and CDR2 FQNEAQ (reference sequence). Trimming removed 5 bases from V and 7 bases from J; junction bases left unmatched: 11. The CDR3 is 15 residues long. The CDR3 loop is CASSPWGGQGPGYTF. The CDR3 DNA sequence: TGTGCCAGCAGCCCTTGGGGGGGACAGGGACCTGGCTACACCTTC. Full variable domain (outside the CDR3, taken from reference TRBV7-9 and TRBJ1-2): DTGVSQNPRHKITKRGQNVTFRCDPISEHNRLYWYRQTLGQGPEFLTYFQNEAQLEKSRLLSDRFSAERPKGSFSTLEIQRTEQGDSAMYLCASSPWGGQGPGYTFGSGTRLTVV.

This sequence joins TRBV13 and TRBJ2-4, with D possibly being TRBD2 (5 bases). The CDR3 extends over 17 amino acids. Germline V gene data show CDR1 as PRHDT and CDR2 as FYEKMQ (reference sequence). Trimming removed 4 bases at V and 0 bases at J, with 16 bases between. CDR3 bases: TGTGCCAGCAGCTCCCCCATGGCCGGACTAGCCAAAAACATTCAGTACTTC. Its translation is CASSSPMAGLAKNIQYF.

This clone has a handful of counts. The chain recombines TRBV5-6 with TRBJ2-6, with a tentative D call TRBD2 (5 bases). Germline CDR1 is SGHDT and CDR2 is YYEEEE. The length of the CDR3 is 19 residues. The V end was cut by 0 bases, the J end by 0 bases, with 16 bases between. The DNA for the CDR3 is TGTGCCAGCAGCTTGGATTGGAGGACCACTCACTCTGGGGCCAACGTCCTGACTTTC. Translation: CASSLDWRTTHSGANVLTF.

The chain couples TRBV7-9 to TRBJ2-7, with TRBD2 matching over 12 bases. Looked up from germline, CDR1 is SEHNR and CDR2 is FQNEAQ (reference sequence). The CDR3 covers 17 residues. V dropped 6 bases and J dropped 0; count of bases not matched to a gene: 9. Here the CDR3 reads CASSSGLAGIDSYEQYF. CDR3 sequence (DNA): TGTGCCAGCAGTTCTGGACTAGCGGGGATAGACTCCTACGAGCAGTACTTC.

The rearrangement joins TRBV28 to TRBJ2-7; 11 bases are shared with TRBD2. The CDR3 consists of 17 residues. The germline gives CDR1 MDHEN, CDR2 SYDVKM. The ends lost 3 bases at V and 1 base at J; junction bases unmatched: 8. CDR3 amino acids: CASSFSGVAGGSYEQYF. The DNA of the CDR3 is TGTGCCAGCAGTTTTTCAGGGGTAGCGGGAGGGTCCTACGAGCAGTACTTC.

The V gene is TRBV7-6, the J gene TRBJ2-1; TRBD1 is a possible D gene (5 bases). V lost 5 bases, J lost 2 bases, and 7 bases lay in between. In germline, CDR1 is SGHVS, CDR2 FNYEAQ. The CDR3 is 13 residues long. This chain's CDR3 is CASSLGPYNEQFF. CDR3 in DNA: TGTGCCAGCAGCCTGGGGCCCTACAATGAGCAGTTCTTC.

The chain couples TRBV7-9 to TRBJ1-1, with TRBD1 identical over 7 bases. The CDR3 contains 15 residues. Germline-derived CDR1 and CDR2 are SEHNR and FQNEAQ (reference sequence). Losses at the gene ends were 5 bases for V and 2 bases for J; bases not matched to a gene: 8. CDR3 coding DNA: TGTGCCAGCAGCCCCGGGCAGGGGGTCAACACTGAAGCTTTCTTT. This sequence encodes CASSPGQGVNTEAFF.

The gene calls are TRBV19 and TRBJ2-2; TRBD1 might be the D (6 bases). The V gene lost 6 bases and the J gene lost 5 bases, with 13 bases spanning the gap. The CDR3 runs 14 residues. The germline V gene encodes CDR1 LNHDA and CDR2 SQIVND (reference sequence). CDR3 DNA: TGTGCCAGTAGCGTAGGACAGATAACCGGGGAGCTGTTTTTT. As protein: CASSVGQITGELFF.

The count of this clone is one. V gene TRBV5-6 combines with J gene TRBJ1-4, with 7 bases that match TRBD1. This CDR3 has 15 amino acids. CDR1 and CDR2 from the germline V gene are SGHDT and YYEEEE. V was pared by 4 bases and J by 3 bases, with 6 bases of the junction left unmatched. CDR3 sequence reads: CASSTTGTANEKLFF. CDR3 nucleotide sequence: TGTGCCAGCAGCACCACCGGGACAGCTAATGAAAAACTGTTTTTT.

J is TRBJ1-1 and V is TRBV7-6, with TRBD1 matching over 7 bases. CDR1 SGHVS and CDR2 FNYEAQ come from the germline V gene. The CDR3 contains 17 residues. Germline trimming cut 3 bases from V and 0 bases from J; bases unmatched to any gene: 10. The CDR3 reads CASSFGLRDSMNTEAFF. CDR3 sequence (DNA): TGTGCCAGCAGCTTTGGTCTTCGGGACAGTATGAACACTGAAGCTTTCTTT.

This clone was counted between two and nine times. The chain employs TRBV19 and TRBJ1-2, with D possibly being TRBD1 (6 bases). The germline gives CDR1 LNHDA, CDR2 SQIVND (reference sequence). V lost 1 base and J lost 8, with 20 bases in between. This CDR3 has 16 amino acids. The CDR3 reads CASSIVQGLPLPGYTF. The CDR3 DNA reads as TGTGCCAGTAGTATAGTTCAGGGGCTCCCCCTTCCAGGCTACACCTTC. The complete variable domain, with remaining parts taken from reference TRBV19 and TRBJ1-2, reads DGGITQSPKYLFRKEGQNVTLSCEQNLNHDAMYWYRQDPGQGLRLIYYSQIVNDFQKGDIAEGYSVSREKKESFPLTVTSAQKNPTAFYLCASSIVQGLPLPGYTFGSGTRLTVV.

This sequence joins TRBV7-8 and TRBJ1-3; TRBD1 matches at 9 bases. Trimming cost V 3 bases and J 4 bases; bases outside gene matches: 7. Germline V gene lookup returns CDR1 SGHVS and CDR2 FQNEAQ. CDR3 length: 16 residues. The CDR3 sequence is CASSLWDREGGNTIYF. The DNA for the CDR3 is TGTGCCAGCAGCTTGTGGGACAGGGAAGGGGGAAACACCATATATTTT.

The rearrangement links TRBV9 to TRBJ2-7, with D perhaps matching TRBD1 (6 bases). Trimming shortened V by 4 bases and J by 5 bases, and 16 bases separated the two germline ends. The germline CDR1 and CDR2 sequences are SGDLS and YYNGEE. This CDR3 contains 14 residues. Here the CDR3 DNA reads TGTGCCAGCAGCCCAGGACAGTATTTCCACGAGCAGTACTTC. Protein sequence: CASSPGQYFHEQYF.

This chain uses TRBV7-9 with TRBJ2-7, with D possibly matching TRBD2 (5 bases). Germline V gene data show CDR1 as SEHNR and CDR2 as FQNEAQ (reference sequence). The CDR3 has 13 amino acids. Trimming shortened V by 5 bases and J by 3 bases, and 11 bases separated the two germline ends. Here the CDR3 DNA reads TGTGCCAGCAGCGGGCGGGTTCTCTACGAGCAGTACTTC. Translated, it gives CASSGRVLYEQYF.

This chain uses TRBV7-9 with TRBJ2-7; D remains unclear. CDR1 and CDR2 (germline): SEHNR, FQNEAQ (reference sequence). The ends were cut back, 3 bases at V and 5 bases at J, with 8 bases in the middle. The CDR3 totals 12 residues. The chain's CDR3 is CASSFATNEQYV. The CDR3 DNA sequence: TGTGCCAGCAGCTTTGCAACTAACGAGCAGTACGTC.

This chain connects TRBV6-5 to TRBJ2-1; 7 bases line up with TRBD2. CDR1 and CDR2 from the germline V gene are MNHEY and SVGAGI. Trimming took 2 bases from V and 7 from J; bases not matched to a gene: 8. The CDR3 has 15 residues. The CDR3: CASSYVAGVENEQFF. The CDR3 nucleotides are TGTGCCAGCAGTTACGTGGCGGGAGTCGAAAATGAGCAGTTCTTC.

The table lists this clone with a count of one. The genes are TRBV5-6 and TRBJ2-7; D is possibly TRBD1 (6 bases). Trimming stripped 8 bases from V and 0 bases from J, with 15 bases between. This CDR3 has 14 amino acids. Germline values: CDR1 SGHDT, CDR2 YYEEEE. For the CDR3, the DNA is TGTGCCAGTCGTCGGACAGAAAGCTCCTACGAGCAGTACGTC. Its protein product is CASRRTESSYEQYV.

The CDR3 protein is CASSLGWAGTEAFF. DNA of the CDR3: TGTGCCAGCAGCTTAGGGTGGGCCGGCACTGAAGCTTTCTTT. The rearrangement joins TRBV7-2 to TRBJ1-1, with D uncertain. The V gene lost 1 base and the J gene lost 4 bases, with 10 bases spanning the gap. The germline V gene encodes CDR1 SGHTA and CDR2 FQGNSA. The CDR3 extends over 14 amino acids. The full variable domain, with the rest looked up from reference TRBV7-2 and TRBJ1-1, is GAGVSQSPSNKVTEKGKDVELRCDPISGHTALYWYRQSLGQGLEFLIYFQGNSAPDKSGLPSDRFSAERTGGSVSTLTIQRTQQEDSAVYLCASSLGWAGTEAFFGQGTRLTVV.

The rearrangement joins TRBV18 to TRBJ1-1; D gene uncertain. This CDR3 is 15 amino acids long. In germline, CDR1 is KGHSH, CDR2 LQKENI. V was shortened by 4 bases and J by 0 bases, with 12 bases between the two germline ends. The CDR3 DNA follows: TGTGCCAGCTCACTTGTGGGCTCGGTGAACACTGAAGCTTTCTTT. It yields the protein CASSLVGSVNTEAFF.